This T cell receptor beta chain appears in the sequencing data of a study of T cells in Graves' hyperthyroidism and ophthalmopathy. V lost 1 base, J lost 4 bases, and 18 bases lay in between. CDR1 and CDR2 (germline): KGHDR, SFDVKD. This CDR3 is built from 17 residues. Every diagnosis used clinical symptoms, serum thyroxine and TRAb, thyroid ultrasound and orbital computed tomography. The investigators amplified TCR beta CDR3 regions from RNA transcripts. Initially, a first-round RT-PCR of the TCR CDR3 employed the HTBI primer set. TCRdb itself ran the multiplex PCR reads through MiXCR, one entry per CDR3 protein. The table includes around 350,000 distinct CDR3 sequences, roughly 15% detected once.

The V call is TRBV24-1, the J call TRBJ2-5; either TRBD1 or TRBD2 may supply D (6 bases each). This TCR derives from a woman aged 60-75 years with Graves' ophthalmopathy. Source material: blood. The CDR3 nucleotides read TGTGCCACCAGTGATTTTGCCCCAGGGGTGGGGGGAGAGACCCAGTACTTC. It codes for CATSDFAPGVGGETQYF.